One T cell receptor beta chain is described in this entry. This record belongs to a study of blood T cell repertoires in COVID-19. The germline V gene has CDR1 MNHEY and CDR2 SMNVEV (reference sequence). The V and J ends lost 6 bases and 7 bases respectively, with 19 bases between them. The CDR3 is made up of 15 amino acids. Libraries were prepared by immunoSEQ multiplex PCR; TCRdb keeps only in-frame clonotypes and omits some of them. The table lists about 170,000 clones, around 87% of them singletons. The sequencing sample was made of peripheral blood. The TCR originated in a man between 18 and 35 years old with active or convalescent COVID-19. The V gene is TRBV27, the J gene TRBJ2-1; perhaps TRBD1 as D (6 bases). Here the CDR3 DNA reads TGTGCCAGCAGCCCACAGGGTCTTATCGGGAATGAGCAGTTCTTC. Amino acids: CASSPQGLIGNEQFF.